Included here is one T cell receptor beta chain sequence, with context. The data belong to a study of T-cell memory formation after mild COVID-19. Looked up from germline, CDR1 is SEHNR and CDR2 is FQNEAQ (reference sequence). V lost 4 bases and J 7 bases, leaving 17 bases between the germline ends. CDR3 length: 16 residues. One entry per CDR3 protein results from TCRdb running MiXCR on the 5' RACE reads. The data show a few hundred thousand distinct CDR3 sequences, under 20% seen once. The sequence derives from a man between 18 and 29 years old who had mild COVID-19 (a few samples of this study predate the infection). Cell type and time point are not known. This chain joins TRBV7-9 and TRBJ1-6; D gene uncertain. Sequencing used PBMCs or a T cell subset sorted from them (not recorded which). The CDR3 sequence is CASSSSPAGGNSPLHF. The CDR3 DNA sequence: TGTGCCAGCAGCTCCTCTCCGGCGGGAGGGAATTCACCCCTCCACTTT.